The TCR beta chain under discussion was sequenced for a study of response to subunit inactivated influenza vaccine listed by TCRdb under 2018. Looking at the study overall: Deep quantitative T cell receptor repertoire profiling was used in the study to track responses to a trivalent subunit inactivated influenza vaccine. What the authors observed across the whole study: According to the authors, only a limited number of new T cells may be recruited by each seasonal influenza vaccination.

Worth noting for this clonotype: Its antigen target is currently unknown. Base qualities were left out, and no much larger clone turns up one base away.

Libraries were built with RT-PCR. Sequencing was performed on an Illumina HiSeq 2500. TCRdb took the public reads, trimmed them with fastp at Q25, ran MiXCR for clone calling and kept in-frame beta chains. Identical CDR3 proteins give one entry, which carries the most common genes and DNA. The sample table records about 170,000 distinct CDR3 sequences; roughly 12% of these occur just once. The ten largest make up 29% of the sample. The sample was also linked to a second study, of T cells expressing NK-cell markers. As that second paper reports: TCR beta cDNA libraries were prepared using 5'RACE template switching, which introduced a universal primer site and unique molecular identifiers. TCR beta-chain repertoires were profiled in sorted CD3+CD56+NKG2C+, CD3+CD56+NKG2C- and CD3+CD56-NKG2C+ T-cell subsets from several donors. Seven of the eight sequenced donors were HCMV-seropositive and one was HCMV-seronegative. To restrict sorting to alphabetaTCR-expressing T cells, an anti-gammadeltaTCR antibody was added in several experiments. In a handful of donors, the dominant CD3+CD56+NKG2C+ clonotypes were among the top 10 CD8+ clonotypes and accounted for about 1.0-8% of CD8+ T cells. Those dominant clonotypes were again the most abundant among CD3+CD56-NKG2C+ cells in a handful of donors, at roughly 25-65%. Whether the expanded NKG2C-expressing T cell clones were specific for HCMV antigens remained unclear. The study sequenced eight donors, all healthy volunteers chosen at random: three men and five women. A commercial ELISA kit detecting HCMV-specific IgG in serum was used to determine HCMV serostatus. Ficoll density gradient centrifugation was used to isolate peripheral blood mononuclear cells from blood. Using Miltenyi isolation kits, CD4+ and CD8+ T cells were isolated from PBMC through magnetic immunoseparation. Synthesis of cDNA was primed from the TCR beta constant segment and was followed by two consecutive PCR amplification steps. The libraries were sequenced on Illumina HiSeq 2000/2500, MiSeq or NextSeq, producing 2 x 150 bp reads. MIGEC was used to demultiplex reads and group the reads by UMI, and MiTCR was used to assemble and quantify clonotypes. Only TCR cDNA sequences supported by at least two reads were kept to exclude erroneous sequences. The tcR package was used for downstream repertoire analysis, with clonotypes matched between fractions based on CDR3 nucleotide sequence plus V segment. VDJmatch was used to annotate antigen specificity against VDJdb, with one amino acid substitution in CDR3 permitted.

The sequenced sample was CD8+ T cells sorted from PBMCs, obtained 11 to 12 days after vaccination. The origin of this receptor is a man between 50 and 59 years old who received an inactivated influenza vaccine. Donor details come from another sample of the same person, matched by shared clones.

In nucleotide form, the sequence is TGTGCCAGCAGCTTAGTCGGCGGGCCGAACACCGGGGAGCTGTTTTTT. This encodes CASSLVGGPNTGELFF. Recombination joined TRBV7-9 with TRBJ2-2, and the D gene may be TRBD2, 5 bases matching. CDR1 is given as SEHNR and CDR2 as FQNEAQ, both from the germline V gene (reference sequence). The CDR3, from cysteine to phenylalanine, totals 16 residues. Of the read, only the CDR3 DNA is kept; its 48 bases are in frame from base 1. The trim is 1 base for V and 0 bases for J, with a gap of 9 bases between the germline ends.